This is a list of T cell receptor beta chains from one sample in a study of blood T cell repertoires in COVID-19. Some clones are missing from TCRdb's copy, which holds only in-frame ones; the method was immunoSEQ multiplex PCR. The table has 50,000 to 70,000 clones, over 75% seen once; the top ten hold about 7%. What was sequenced was peripheral blood. These receptors were collected from a man in his fifties or sixties with active or convalescent COVID-19. Both conserved end residues are part of each CDR3. Fields, in order: D gene, J gene, clone size, V gene, CDR3 DNA, CDR3 protein. The D gene is left open where the match is weak. The size entry is marked missing in some rows and otherwise reads once, few, many or a size class.

D: NA; J: TRBJ1-5; size: NA; V: TRBV15; DNA: TGTGCCACCAGCAGAGATCAGGTTGACAATCAGCCCCAGCATTTT; CDR3: CATSRDQVDNQPQHF
D: TRBD1; J: TRBJ1-3; size: few; V: TRBV10-3; DNA: TGTGCCATCAGTGTACGACAGGGCGGCTCTGGAAACACCATATATTTT; CDR3: CAISVRQGGSGNTIYF
D: TRBD1; J: TRBJ2-2; size: NA; V: TRBV12-5; DNA: TGTGCTAGTGGTTGGGAGACAGGGTATCCCGGGGAGCTGTTTTTT; CDR3: CASGWETGYPGELFF
D: NA; J: TRBJ1-5; size: once; V: TRBV30; DNA: TGTGCCTGGAGTCGGACAGCCAATCAGCCCCAGCATTTT; CDR3: CAWSRTANQPQHF
D: NA; J: TRBJ1-1; size: NA; V: TRBV6-5; DNA: TGTGCCAGCAGCGTGACAGTGAACACTGAAGCTTTCTTT; CDR3: CASSVTVNTEAFF
D: NA; J: TRBJ2-1; size: NA; V: TRBV2; DNA: TGTGCCAGCAGTGCGGCAGGGTACAATGAGCAGTTCTTC; CDR3: CASSAAGYNEQFF
D: NA; J: TRBJ2-2; size: NA; V: TRBV11-2; DNA: TGTGCCAGCAGCTTAACACAGGGAACCGGGGAGCTGTTTTTT; CDR3: CASSLTQGTGELFF
D: NA; J: TRBJ1-1; size: NA; V: TRBV6-5; DNA: TGTGCCAGCAGTCCTCCATACATGAACACTGAAGCTTTCTTT; CDR3: CASSPPYMNTEAFF
D: NA; J: TRBJ2-7; size: NA; V: TRBV2; DNA: TGTGCCAGCACTGAGGAGTTCTCAGAGCAGTACTTC; CDR3: CASTEEFSEQYF
D: NA; J: TRBJ2-2; size: NA; V: TRBV10-1; DNA: TGCGCCAGCAGCCTCTCGAACACCGGGGAGCTGTTTTTT; CDR3: CASSLSNTGELFF
D: NA; J: TRBJ2-1; size: NA; V: TRBV7-8; DNA: TGTGCCAGCAGCCGTCAGGGGAATCCGTACAATGAGCAGTTCTTC; CDR3: CASSRQGNPYNEQFF
D: TRBD1; J: TRBJ1-3; size: once; V: TRBV5-1; DNA: TGCGCCAGCAGCTTGTTTGGGACAGGGGATTCCGGTGGAAACACCATATATTTT; CDR3: CASSLFGTGDSGGNTIYF
D: TRBD1; J: TRBJ2-1; size: NA; V: TRBV3-1/TRBV3-2; DNA: TGTGCCAGCAGCCCGGGACAGGGGACCTACAATGAGCAGTTCTTC; CDR3: CASSPGQGTYNEQFF
D: TRBD1; J: TRBJ1-2; size: NA; V: TRBV28; DNA: TGTGCCAGCAGGATGGGAACAGGGGCTTCCTATGGCTACACCTTC; CDR3: CASRMGTGASYGYTF
D: NA; J: TRBJ2-3; size: NA; V: TRBV27; DNA: TGTGCCAGCGCCCCCGGGAATCCTTGGGATACGCAGTATTTT; CDR3: CASAPGNPWDTQYF
D: NA; J: TRBJ2-1; size: NA; V: TRBV2; DNA: TGTGCCAGCAGTGATTGGTCAGACAATGAGCAGTTCTTC; CDR3: CASSDWSDNEQFF
D: NA; J: TRBJ2-7; size: NA; V: TRBV24-1; DNA: TGTGCCACCAGTGTGAGGGACGAGCAGTACTTC; CDR3: CATSVRDEQYF
D: NA; J: TRBJ1-1; size: NA; V: TRBV11-2; DNA: TGTGCCAGCAGCTTAGACCAGTCAGAAGCTTTCTTT; CDR3: CASSLDQSEAFF
D: NA; J: TRBJ2-7; size: NA; V: TRBV6-2/TRBV6-3; DNA: TGTGCCAGCAGTCAGACCTACGAGCAGTACTTC; CDR3: CASSQTYEQYF
D: TRBD1; J: TRBJ2-7; size: NA; V: TRBV6-5; DNA: TGTGCCAGCAGACTTGGACAGGTGCTATCCTACGAGCAGTACTTC; CDR3: CASRLGQVLSYEQYF
D: NA; J: TRBJ2-1; size: once; V: TRBV7-3; DNA: TGTGCCAGCAGCCCGAAAGGACGGGGGGCCTCTACCGGCAATGAGCAGTTCTTC; CDR3: CASSPKGRGASTGNEQFF
D: TRBD2; J: TRBJ2-1; size: once; V: TRBV18; DNA: TGTGCCAGCTCACCTAGCGGGAGCAATGAGCAGTTCTTC; CDR3: CASSPSGSNEQFF
D: NA; J: TRBJ2-7; size: NA; V: TRBV5-4; DNA: TGTGCCAGCAGCTTGGGACAGAACAAATACGAGCAGTACTTC; CDR3: CASSLGQNKYEQYF
D: TRBD2; J: TRBJ2-1; size: NA; V: TRBV2; DNA: TGTGCCAGCAGGACATTGCTAGCGGGAGGTTACAATGAGCAGTTCTTC; CDR3: CASRTLLAGGYNEQFF